The 22 T cell receptor beta chains presented below share a single source sample, sequenced in a study of Graves' ophthalmopathy and Graves' hyperthyroidism. Amplification targeted the TCR beta CDR3 regions, with RNA transcripts as the source material. Investigators did first-round RT-PCR with HTBI primers, then second-round multiplex PCR. TCRdb recomputed calls from the multiplex PCR reads with MiXCR, one row per CDR3 protein. The profile shows around 1.1 million distinct CDR3 sequences, roughly two fifths of them singletons. The sequenced sample consisted of peripheral blood or thyroid tissue (not recorded which). All receptors derive from an adult man with Graves' hyperthyroidism.

This clonotype has ten or more counts. This chain joins TRBV9 and TRBJ1-1; 7 bases line up with TRBD1. The length of the CDR3 is 13 residues. Germline V lookup: CDR1 SGDLS, CDR2 YYNGEE. V was pared by 4 bases and J by 9 bases, with 9 bases of the junction left unmatched. The CDR3 region is CASSSRDSWKAFF. DNA for the CDR3: TGTGCCAGCAGCTCCCGGGACAGTTGGAAAGCTTTCTTT. Drawing the rest from reference TRBV9 and TRBJ1-1, the complete variable domain is DSGVTQTPKHLITATGQRVTLRCSPRSGDLSVYWYQQSLDQGLQFLIQYYNGEERAKGNILERFSAQQFPDLHSELNLSSLELGDSALYFCASSSRDSWKAFFGQGTRLTVV.

This clonotype was counted at least ten times. The chain combines TRBV7-2 with TRBJ2-5; 11 nucleotides align to TRBD2. The CDR3 totals 16 residues. V was clipped by 8 bases and J by 5 bases; unmatched bases: 13. The germline gives CDR1 SGHTA, CDR2 FQGNSA. This CDR3 is CASAASGGRVWETQYF. The DNA of the CDR3 is TGTGCCAGCGCGGCTAGCGGGGGGAGGGTTTGGGAGACCCAGTACTTC.

As regards this clonotype: Relative to the germline gene, one junction end is altered; a read error may explain this. V is TRBV7-8 and J is TRBJ2-6, with 9 bases lining up with TRBD1. Germline lookup yields CDR1 SGHVS and CDR2 FQNEAQ. The length of the CDR3 is 19 residues. CDR3 DNA sequence: TGTGCCAGCAGTCAGATGGGGGACAGGGATAGTTCTGGGGCCAACGTCCTGGCTTTC. It encodes CASSQMGDRDSSGANVLAF.

About this clonotype itself: A much larger clone differs from this one at a single base, so this may be a read error. The V gene is TRBV19, the J gene TRBJ2-5; D unclear. This CDR3 contains 14 residues. V shed 5 bases and J shed 1 base, with 11 bases lying between them. Germline-derived CDR1 and CDR2 are LNHDA and SQIVND (reference sequence). CDR3: CASSFRHAQETQYF. Here the CDR3 DNA reads TGTGCCAGTAGTTTCAGACATGCCCAAGAGACCCAGTACTTC.

J is TRBJ2-5 and V is TRBV7-9; 7 bases map to TRBD1. The length of the CDR3 is 13 residues. Germline values: CDR1 SEHNR, CDR2 FQNEAQ (reference sequence). V lost 5 bases, J lost 9 bases, and 9 bases stayed unmatched. The CDR3 nucleotides are TGTGCCAGCAGCGCGACAGGGCTTGGGTCCCAGTACTTC. Protein product: CASSATGLGSQYF.

This clonotype was counted at least ten times. The rearrangement joins TRBV10-3 to TRBJ1-6; 9 positions agree with TRBD1. The CDR3 extends over 15 amino acids. Germline-derived CDR1 and CDR2 are ENHRY and SYGVKD. J lost 10 bases, V lost 2 bases, and 6 bases had no gene match. The CDR3 sequence: CAISETRQGGSPLHF. CDR3 in DNA: TGTGCCATCAGTGAGACAAGACAGGGGGGATCACCCCTCCACTTT.

This clonotype was observed at least ten times. The genes are TRBV12-3 or TRBV12-4 and TRBJ1-1; D is perhaps TRBD1 (5 bases). The V and J ends lost 5 bases and 1 base respectively, with 8 bases between them. This CDR3 is built from 13 residues. CDR3 bases: TGTGCCAGCAGTACACAGGCGAACACTGAAGCTTTCTTT. Its translation: CASSTQANTEAFF.

This clonotype has only a few counts. This chain connects TRBV29-1 to TRBJ2-7; no reliable D call. Per the germline V gene, CDR1 is SQVTM and CDR2 is ANQGSEA. Trimming took 3 bases from V and 0 from J, leaving 12 bases between them. The CDR3 extends over 14 amino acids. The CDR3 coding sequence is TGCAGCGTTGATTCTGGTTTTGGCTCCTACGAGCAGTACTTC. Protein product: CSVDSGFGSYEQYF.

The chain employs TRBV2 and TRBJ1-5, with 7 bases fitting TRBD1. This CDR3 has 15 residues. V shed 11 bases, J shed 4 bases, and the junction held 14 bases outside the gene matches. In germline, CDR1 is SNHLY, CDR2 FYNNEI. This CDR3 reads CAGTSGTAINQPQHF. DNA for the CDR3: TGTGCCGGCACCTCCGGGACAGCTATTAATCAGCCCCAGCATTTT.

This clonotype was counted at least ten times. The chain joins TRBV20-1 to TRBJ1-5, with TRBD1 matching 9 bases. The germline V gene has CDR1 DFQATT and CDR2 SNEGSKA (reference sequence). V lost 6 bases, J lost 2 bases, and 11 bases stayed unmatched. The CDR3 runs to 16 residues. The CDR3, as DNA: TGCAGTGCCCTCCCCGGGGGACAGGGACGCAATCAGCCCCAGCATTTT. Translation gives CSALPGGQGRNQPQHF.

Of note for this clonotype: A much larger clone differs from this one at a single base, so this may be a read error. V usage is TRBV12-3 or TRBV12-4 and J usage is TRBJ1-2, with 7 positions matching TRBD1. V shed 6 bases and J 4 bases; nucleotides not matched to a gene: 8. The CDR3 extends over 14 amino acids. CDR3 DNA: TGTGCCAGCAGCGCTAACAGGGGCGGCTATGGCTACACCTTC. It translates to CASSANRGGYGYTF.

This clonotype was seen at least ten times. V and J are TRBV7-7 and TRBJ2-2; possible D gene TRBD2, 6 bases. Trimming shortened V by 2 bases and J by 0 bases, and 10 bases separated the two germline ends. CDR3 length: 16 residues. The germline V gene encodes CDR1 SSHAT and CDR2 FNYEAQ (reference sequence). CDR3: CASSLHGGSNTGELFF. The CDR3 region has the DNA TGTGCCAGCAGCTTACACGGGGGATCGAACACCGGGGAGCTGTTTTTT.

The gene calls are TRBV11-2 and TRBJ1-5, with D perhaps TRBD1 (6 bases). This CDR3 is 13 amino acids long. CDR1 SGHAT and CDR2 FQNNGV come from the germline V gene. V lost 5 bases, J lost 5 bases, and 10 bases lay in between. Here the CDR3 DNA reads TGTGCCAGCAGCGGGGACACGGATCAGCCCCAGCATTTT. Protein sequence: CASSGDTDQPQHF.

This clonotype was found a few times. The junction departs from the called germline gene at one end, perhaps through a read error. The CDR3 loop is CASSWIRTGGHEQYF. CDR3 sequence (DNA): TGTGCCAGCAGTTGGATTAGAACGGGAGGCCACGAGCAGTACTTC. The chain recombines TRBV10-3 with TRBJ2-7; 7 bases match TRBD2. The germline gives CDR1 ENHRY, CDR2 SYGVKD. There are 15 residues in the CDR3.

This clonotype has just a few counts. The chain joins TRBV30 to TRBJ1-1; D gene uncertain. The V and J ends lost 3 bases and 11 bases respectively, with 13 bases between them. CDR3 length: 11 amino acids. Germline V CDR1 and CDR2: GTSNPN, SVGIG (reference sequence). In nucleotides, the CDR3 is TGTGCCTGGAGGTCTGAATACGTGGCTTTCTTT. Residues: CAWRSEYVAFF.

This clonotype was counted a single time. A single base separates this from a much larger clone, so it may be a read error. The genes are TRBV24-1 and TRBJ1-5, with a tentative D call TRBD2 (6 bases). The J call may be faulty, since TRBJ2-3 better matches the DNA end. Germline V CDR1 and CDR2: KGHDR, SFDVKD. This CDR3 has 14 residues. CDR3 amino acids: CASSIREENQPQYF. The CDR3 nucleotides read TGTGCCAGCAGCATAAGGGAGGAGAATCAGCCCCAGTATTTT.

In its sample, this clonotype was seen a few times. The chain recombines TRBV4-1 with TRBJ1-4; a weak D match, TRBD1 (6 bases). This CDR3 is built from 17 residues. Trimming took 3 bases from V and 0 from J, leaving 14 bases between them. Germline lookup yields CDR1 MGHRA and CDR2 YSYEKL. CDR3 loop: CASSQTGRYATNEKLFF. CDR3 nucleotide sequence: TGCGCCAGCAGCCAGACAGGCCGCTATGCAACTAATGAAAAACTGTTTTTT.

This clonotype has a handful of counts. This rearrangement joins TRBV11-1 to TRBJ1-2; weak D call: TRBD1 (6 bases). Trimming pared 5 bases from V and 6 bases from J, leaving 22 bases between. CDR1 is SGHAT, CDR2 FQDESV, per germline (reference sequence). The CDR3 runs 16 residues. The CDR3 sequence: CASSPGPQQGRNGYTF. CDR3 nucleotides: TGTGCCAGCAGCCCGGGCCCACAACAGGGTCGGAATGGCTACACCTTC.

This clonotype was counted between two and nine times. DNA of the CDR3: TGCGCCAGCAGCCAATTAACTAGCGGGAGTGGAGAGACCCAGTACTTC. This sequence encodes CASSQLTSGSGETQYF. The chain couples TRBV4-1 to TRBJ2-5; 11 bases agree with TRBD2. CDR1 is MGHRA, CDR2 YSYEKL, per germline. The trim removed 2 bases at V and 4 bases at J, leaving 6 bases unmatched. CDR3 length: 16 residues.

Only a few counts were recorded for this clonotype. This chain links TRBV15 with TRBJ1-1, with a possible D match to TRBD1 (6 bases). Trimming cost V 5 bases and J 1 base, with 11 bases left between them. CDR3 length equals 14 residues. Germline lookup yields CDR1 LNHNV and CDR2 YYDKDF (reference sequence). The DNA of the CDR3 is TGTGCCACCAGCGAACAGGGTTGGAACACTGAAGCTTTCTTT. Its protein product is CATSEQGWNTEAFF.

In its sample, this clonotype was seen many times. The chain links TRBV7-2 to TRBJ1-1; D might be TRBD1 (5 bases). The CDR3 sequence is 12 residues long. CDR1 is SGHTA, CDR2 FQGNSA, per germline. V lost 2 bases and J lost 6, with 7 bases in between. The CDR3 is CASSLRGSEAFF. The CDR3 region has the DNA TGTGCCAGCAGCTTAAGGGGTTCTGAAGCTTTCTTT.

The chain recombines TRBV5-8 with TRBJ1-2, with no clear D. CDR1 and CDR2 (germline): SGHTS, YDEGEE. The CDR3 sequence is 15 residues long. Trimming cost V 1 base and J 7 bases, with 17 bases left between them. The CDR3: CASSLRGGITGGYTF. For the CDR3, the DNA is TGTGCCAGCAGCTTGAGAGGAGGCATTACGGGTGGCTACACCTTC.